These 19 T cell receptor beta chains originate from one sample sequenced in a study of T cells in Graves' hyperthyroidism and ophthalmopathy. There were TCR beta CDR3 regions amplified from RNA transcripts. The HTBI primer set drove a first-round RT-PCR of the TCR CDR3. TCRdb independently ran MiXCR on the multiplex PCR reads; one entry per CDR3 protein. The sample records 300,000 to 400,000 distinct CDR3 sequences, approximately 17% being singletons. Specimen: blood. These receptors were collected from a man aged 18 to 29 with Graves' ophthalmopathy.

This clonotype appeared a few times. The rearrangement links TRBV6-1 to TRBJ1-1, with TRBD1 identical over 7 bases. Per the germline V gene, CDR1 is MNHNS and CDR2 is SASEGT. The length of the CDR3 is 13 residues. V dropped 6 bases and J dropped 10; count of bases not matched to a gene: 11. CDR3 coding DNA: TGTGCCAGCAGGCCAGGAGGGGGCGGCGTAGCTTTCTTT. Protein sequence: CASRPGGGGVAFF.

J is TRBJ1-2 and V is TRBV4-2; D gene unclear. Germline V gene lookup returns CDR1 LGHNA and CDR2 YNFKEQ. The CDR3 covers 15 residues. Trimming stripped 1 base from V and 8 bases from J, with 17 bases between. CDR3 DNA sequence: TGTGCCAGCAGCCAAGGGGTTATGGAGCTCCAGGGCTACACCTTC. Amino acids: CASSQGVMELQGYTF.

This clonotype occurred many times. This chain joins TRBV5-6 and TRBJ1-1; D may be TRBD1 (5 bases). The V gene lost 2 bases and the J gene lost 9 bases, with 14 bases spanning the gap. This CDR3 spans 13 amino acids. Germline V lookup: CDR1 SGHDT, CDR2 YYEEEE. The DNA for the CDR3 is TGTGCCAGCAGCTTCGCCCAGGGTAAGAAAGCTTTCTTT. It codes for CASSFAQGKKAFF.

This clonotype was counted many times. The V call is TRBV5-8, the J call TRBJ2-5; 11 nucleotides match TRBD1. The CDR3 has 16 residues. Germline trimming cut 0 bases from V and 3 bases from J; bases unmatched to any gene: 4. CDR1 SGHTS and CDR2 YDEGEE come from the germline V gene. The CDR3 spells CASSLAGTGGEETQYF. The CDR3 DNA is TGTGCCAGCAGCTTGGCCGGGACAGGGGGTGAAGAGACCCAGTACTTC.

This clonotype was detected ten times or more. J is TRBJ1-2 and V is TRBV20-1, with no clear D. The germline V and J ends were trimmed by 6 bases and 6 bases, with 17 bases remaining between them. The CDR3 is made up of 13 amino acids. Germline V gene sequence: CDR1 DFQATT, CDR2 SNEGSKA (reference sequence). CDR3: CSALGPDGNGYTF. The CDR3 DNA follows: TGCAGTGCCCTAGGCCCGGACGGGAATGGCTACACCTTC.

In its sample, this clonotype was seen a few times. CDR3 in DNA: TGCAGTGCGTGTCAAAGGGGCCGTACTGAAGCTTTCTTT. Encoded protein: CSACQRGRTEAFF. The V and J genes are TRBV20-1 and TRBJ1-1, with D possibly being TRBD1 (5 bases). CDR3 length: 13 amino acids. Germline CDR1 is DFQATT and CDR2 is SNEGSKA (reference sequence). Trimming shortened V by 6 bases and J by 5 bases, and 16 bases separated the two germline ends.

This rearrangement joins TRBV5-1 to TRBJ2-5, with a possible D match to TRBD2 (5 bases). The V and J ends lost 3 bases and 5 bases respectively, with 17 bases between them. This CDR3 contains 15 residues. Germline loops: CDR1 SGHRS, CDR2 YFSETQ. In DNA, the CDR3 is TGCGCCAGCAGCTCGGGCTCAACTCCGGGGGAGACCCAGTACTTC. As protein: CASSSGSTPGETQYF.

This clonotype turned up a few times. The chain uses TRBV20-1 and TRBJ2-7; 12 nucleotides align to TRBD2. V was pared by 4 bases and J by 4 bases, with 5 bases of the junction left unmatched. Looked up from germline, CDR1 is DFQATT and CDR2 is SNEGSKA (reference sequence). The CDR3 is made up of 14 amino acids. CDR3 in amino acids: CSAILGLAGYEQYF. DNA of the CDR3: TGCAGTGCTATCCTCGGACTAGCGGGGTACGAGCAGTACTTC.

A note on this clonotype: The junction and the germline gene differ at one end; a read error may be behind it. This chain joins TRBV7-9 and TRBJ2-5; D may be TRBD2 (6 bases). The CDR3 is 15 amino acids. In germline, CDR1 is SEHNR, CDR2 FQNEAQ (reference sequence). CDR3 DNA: TGTGCCAGCAGCTTAGCGGCGGGATGGCAAGAGGCCCAGTACTTC. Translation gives CASSLAAGWQEAQYF.

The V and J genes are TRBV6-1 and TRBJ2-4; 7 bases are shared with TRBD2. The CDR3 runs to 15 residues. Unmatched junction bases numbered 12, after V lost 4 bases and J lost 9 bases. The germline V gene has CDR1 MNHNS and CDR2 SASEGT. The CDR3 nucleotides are TGTGCCAGCAGTGTAACTTTGGGAGGGGCCGGCATTCAGTACTTC. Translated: CASSVTLGGAGIQYF.

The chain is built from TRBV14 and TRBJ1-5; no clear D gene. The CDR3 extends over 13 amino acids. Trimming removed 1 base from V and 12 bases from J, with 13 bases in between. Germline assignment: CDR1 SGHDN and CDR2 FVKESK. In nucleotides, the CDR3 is TGTGCCAGCAGCCAAGGCGCCCTCGAGCGCCAGCATTTT. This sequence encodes CASSQGALERQHF.

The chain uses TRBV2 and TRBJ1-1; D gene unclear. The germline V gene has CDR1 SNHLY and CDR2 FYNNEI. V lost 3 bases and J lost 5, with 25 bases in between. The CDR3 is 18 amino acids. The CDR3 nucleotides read TGTGCCAGCAGTGATAGGTTTGGGTCGGGCAGTGGGAGAACTGAAGCTTTCTTT. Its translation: CASSDRFGSGSGRTEAFF.

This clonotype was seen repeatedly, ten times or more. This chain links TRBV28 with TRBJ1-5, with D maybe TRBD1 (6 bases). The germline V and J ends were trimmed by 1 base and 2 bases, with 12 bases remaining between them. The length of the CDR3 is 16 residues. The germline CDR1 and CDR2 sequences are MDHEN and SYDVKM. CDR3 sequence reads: CASSLFRGGGNQPQHF. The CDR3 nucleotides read TGTGCCAGCAGTTTATTCAGGGGAGGCGGCAATCAGCCCCAGCATTTT.

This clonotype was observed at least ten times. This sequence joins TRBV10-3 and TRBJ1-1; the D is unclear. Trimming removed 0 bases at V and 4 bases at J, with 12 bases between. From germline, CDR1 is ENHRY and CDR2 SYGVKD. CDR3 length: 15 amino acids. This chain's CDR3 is CAISESFGYGTEAFF. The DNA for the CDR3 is TGTGCCATCAGTGAGTCGTTTGGGTACGGCACTGAAGCTTTCTTT.

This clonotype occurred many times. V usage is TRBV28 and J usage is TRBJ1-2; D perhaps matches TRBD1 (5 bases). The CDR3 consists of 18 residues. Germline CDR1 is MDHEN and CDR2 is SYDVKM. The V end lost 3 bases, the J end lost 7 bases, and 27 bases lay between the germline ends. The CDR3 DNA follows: TGTGCCAGCAGTTTGTTAAATTTGGTTGGATACCAGGGACCTGGCTACACCTTC. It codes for CASSLLNLVGYQGPGYTF.

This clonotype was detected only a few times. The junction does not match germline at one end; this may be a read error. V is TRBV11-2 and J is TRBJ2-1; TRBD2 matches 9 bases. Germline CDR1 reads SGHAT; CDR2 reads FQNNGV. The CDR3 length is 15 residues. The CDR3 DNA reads TGTGCCAGCAGCGTAGAGGCGGGGGGGCGAAATGAGCAGTTCTTC. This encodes CASSVEAGGRNEQFF.

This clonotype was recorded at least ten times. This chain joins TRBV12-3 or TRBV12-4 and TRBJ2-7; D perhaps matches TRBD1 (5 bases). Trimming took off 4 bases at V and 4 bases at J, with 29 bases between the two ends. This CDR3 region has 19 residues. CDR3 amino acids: CASSSLGPLGPLGLYEQYF. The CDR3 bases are TGTGCCAGCAGTTCGCTCGGCCCCTTAGGCCCCTTGGGGCTATACGAGCAGTACTTC.

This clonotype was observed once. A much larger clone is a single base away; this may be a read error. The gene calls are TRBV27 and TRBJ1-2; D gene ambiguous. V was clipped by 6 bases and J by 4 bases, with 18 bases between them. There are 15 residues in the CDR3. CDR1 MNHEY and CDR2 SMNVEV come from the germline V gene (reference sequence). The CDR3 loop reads CASSLGLGFGYGYTF. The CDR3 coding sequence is TGTGCCAGCAGCCTGGGGTTAGGTTTTGGCTATGGCTACACCTTC.

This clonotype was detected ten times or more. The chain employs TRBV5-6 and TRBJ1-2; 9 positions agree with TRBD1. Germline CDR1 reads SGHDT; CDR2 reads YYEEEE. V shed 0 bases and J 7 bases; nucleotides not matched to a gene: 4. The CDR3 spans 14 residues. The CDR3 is CASSLGQGVSGYTF. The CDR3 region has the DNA TGTGCCAGCAGCTTGGGACAGGGGGTTTCTGGCTACACCTTC.